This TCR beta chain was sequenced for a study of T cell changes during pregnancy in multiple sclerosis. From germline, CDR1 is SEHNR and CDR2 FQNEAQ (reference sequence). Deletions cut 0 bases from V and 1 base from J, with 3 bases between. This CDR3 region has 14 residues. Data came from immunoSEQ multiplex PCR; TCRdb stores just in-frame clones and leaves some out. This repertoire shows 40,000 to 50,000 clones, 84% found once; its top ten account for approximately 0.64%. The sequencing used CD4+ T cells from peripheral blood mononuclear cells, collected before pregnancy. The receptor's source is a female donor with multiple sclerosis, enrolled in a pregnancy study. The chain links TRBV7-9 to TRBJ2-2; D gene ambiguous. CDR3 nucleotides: TGTGCCAGCAGCTTAGCCGGGAACACCGGGGAGCTGTTTTTT. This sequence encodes CASSLAGNTGELFF.